In this sample, the clone carrying this T cell receptor (beta chain) turned up a few times. These data are taken from a study of identical twins. TCRdb processed the 5' RACE reads anew with MiXCR; each CDR3 protein has one entry. The table shows some 790,000 distinct CDR3 sequences, with roughly 18% occurring only once. The CDR3 consists of 14 residues. Trimming left V 0 bases short and J 8 bases short, with 14 bases between. CDR1 is SGDLS and CDR2 is YYNGEE in the germline V gene. These data were also reused for a study on T cells expressing NK-cell markers.

Sequenced sample: PBMCs. The chain carries TRBV9 and TRBJ1-1, with D tentatively TRBD1 (6 bases). The TCR was taken from a woman under 30 in good health. CDR3: CASSVGERRGEAFF. For the CDR3, the DNA is TGTGCCAGCAGCGTAGGCGAACGGAGGGGGGAAGCTTTCTTT.